This T cell receptor (beta chain) comes out of a study of long-term antiretroviral therapy in people with HIV. Each HIV participant was treated in the United States. Details on this clone: As yet, its antigen is unknown.

The V end lost 0 bases, the J end lost 1 base, and 11 bases lay between the germline ends. The CDR3 length is 15 residues. CDR1 is SGHRS and CDR2 is YFSETQ in the germline V gene. Study observations and caveats: Despite increasing after ART, diversity remained lower than that of transplant donor controls. The study collected blood between the mid-2000s and the late 2010s, possibly under older ART regimens. Comparison with controls showed narrower CDR3 length ranges in HIV repertoires.

The assay used was immunoSEQ (version v3.0), run at survey level. Produced via immunoSEQ multiplex PCR; TCRdb's table is partial and in-frame only. The sample lists 25,000 to 35,000 clones; approximately 96% were seen once. The sample was unsorted PBMCs, taken approximately 6.6 years after starting antiretroviral therapy. J is TRBJ2-7 and V is TRBV5-1, with no clear D. This sequence originates from a man aged 30 to 39 with HIV. This chain's CDR3 is CASSLGFGESYEQYF. The CDR3 DNA follows: TGCGCCAGCAGCTTGGGCTTTGGGGAATCCTACGAGCAGTACTTC. The complete variable domain, with remaining parts taken from reference TRBV5-1 and TRBJ2-7, reads KAGVTQTPRYLIKTRGQQVTLSCSPISGHRSVSWYQQTPGQGLQFLFEYFSETQRNKGNFPGRFSGRQFSNSRSEMNVSTLELGDSALYLCASSLGFGESYEQYFGPGTRLTVT.